Listed below are T cell receptor beta chains from one sample, sequenced in a study of a mutant IDH1 vaccine in newly diagnosed glioma. These receptors are not linked to any known antigen. The method was immunoSEQ multiplex PCR; TCRdb's version includes in-frame clones alone and lacks a portion of them. The sample lists roughly 120,000 clones; about 82% were seen once. The sequencing here drew on PBMCs, taken from a glioma patient whose treatment included an IDH1 peptide vaccine. The receptors originated from a man aged 35 to 55 with glioma. Both conserved end residues are part of each CDR3. The order of the fields is CDR3 length, V gene, clone size, J gene, D gene, CDR3 DNA, CDR3 protein. A D gene is named only where the DNA matches it firmly. Clone size is not always given. Where it is, it says once, few, many or a class for expanded clones.

length: 14
V: TRBV7-6
size: .
J: TRBJ2-7
D: .
DNA: TGTGCCAGCAGCTTAGGGCAGGGGAGACAGCAGCAGTACTTC
CDR3: CASSLGQGRQQQYF

length: 13
V: TRBV7-2
size: .
J: TRBJ2-3
D: .
DNA: TGTGCCAGCAGCTTAGGGGTCGTTAATACGCAGTATTTT
CDR3: CASSLGVVNTQYF

length: 14
V: TRBV5-1
size: .
J: TRBJ1-2
D: .
DNA: TGCGCCAGCAGCTTGGCCCCAGGGGCAGGGGGCTACACCTTC
CDR3: CASSLAPGAGGYTF

length: 16
V: TRBV5-6
size: .
J: TRBJ2-7
D: .
DNA: TGTGCCAGCAGCTCCCCCGGGGGAAGGGGGGACTACGAGCAGTACTTC
CDR3: CASSSPGGRGDYEQYF

length: 13
V: TRBV9
size: .
J: TRBJ1-1
D: TRBD1
DNA: TGTGCCAGCACCCCTTTAACAGGGGGCGAAGCTTTCTTT
CDR3: CASTPLTGGEAFF

length: 15
V: TRBV6-5
size: .
J: TRBJ1-6
D: TRBD1
DNA: TGTGCCAGCAGGCTCGGGACAGGGGTAAATTCACCCCTCCACTTT
CDR3: CASRLGTGVNSPLHF

length: 17
V: TRBV19
size: once
J: TRBJ1-1
D: TRBD1
DNA: TGTGCCAGTAGTATTATTAGGAGTAACAGGGGGGGAATTGAAGCTTTCTTT
CDR3: CASSIIRSNRGGIEAFF

length: 18
V: TRBV9
size: .
J: TRBJ2-1
D: TRBD2
DNA: TGTGCCAGCAGCGTAATAACTAGCGGGGGGGCATTCTACAATGAGCAGTTCTTC
CDR3: CASSVITSGGAFYNEQFF

length: 13
V: TRBV5-1
size: .
J: TRBJ2-7
D: .
DNA: TGCGCCAGCAGCTTGGGAGGGGGATACGAGCAGTACTTC
CDR3: CASSLGGGYEQYF

length: 14
V: TRBV2
size: .
J: TRBJ2-3
D: TRBD1
DNA: TGTGCCAGCAGGGCGGGACAGGGCACAGATACGCAGTATTTT
CDR3: CASRAGQGTDTQYF

length: 18
V: TRBV4-3
size: .
J: TRBJ1-2
D: TRBD1
DNA: TGCGCCAGCAGCCACAGGGGGGGAGGGGTCCTAAAAGGGTATGGCTACACCTTC
CDR3: CASSHRGGGVLKGYGYTF

length: 15
V: TRBV9
size: .
J: TRBJ2-7
D: TRBD2
DNA: TGTGCCAGCAGCGTAACTAGCGGGGGGGCGAGGGAGCAGTACTTC
CDR3: CASSVTSGGAREQYF

length: 14
V: TRBV13
size: .
J: TRBJ2-7
D: .
DNA: TGTGCCAGCAGCTTAGGTGCTAGCTCCTACGAGCAGTACTTC
CDR3: CASSLGASSYEQYF

length: 13
V: TRBV29-1
size: .
J: TRBJ2-3
D: .
DNA: TGCAGCGTTTTAAACATCCGGGCAGATACGCAGTATTTT
CDR3: CSVLNIRADTQYF

length: 14
V: TRBV18
size: .
J: TRBJ2-7
D: TRBD2
DNA: TGTGCCAGCTCGCGGACTAGCGGAACCTACGAGCAGTACTTC
CDR3: CASSRTSGTYEQYF

length: 17
V: TRBV19
size: .
J: TRBJ2-3
D: .
DNA: TGTGCCAGTAAGGCCCGGACTCGCGCATGGGGCACAGATACGCAGTATTTT
CDR3: CASKARTRAWGTDTQYF

length: 16
V: TRBV7-2
size: .
J: TRBJ2-3
D: TRBD2
DNA: TGTGCCAGCAGCCCAGGACTAGCGGGGTCCACAGATACGCAGTATTTT
CDR3: CASSPGLAGSTDTQYF

length: 14
V: TRBV27
size: .
J: TRBJ1-2
D: TRBD1
DNA: TGTGCCAGCAGTTCGATCGACAGGGTCTCATCCTACACCTTC
CDR3: CASSSIDRVSSYTF

length: 13
V: TRBV10-3
size: .
J: TRBJ1-1
D: .
DNA: TGTGCCACCAACTCAGGCCAGAACACTGAAGCTTTCTTT
CDR3: CATNSGQNTEAFF

length: 13
V: TRBV2
size: .
J: TRBJ1-4
D: TRBD1
DNA: TGTGCCATCCTGGGGACAGGGAATGAAAAACTGTTTTTT
CDR3: CAILGTGNEKLFF

length: 15
V: TRBV4-1
size: .
J: TRBJ2-1
D: .
DNA: TGCGCCAGCAGCCGATCGGGGCAGGGGGGCGGTGAGCAGTTCTTC
CDR3: CASSRSGQGGGEQFF

length: 17
V: TRBV10-3
size: .
J: TRBJ2-3
D: TRBD2
DNA: TGTGCCATCTACTCCGGGACTAGCGGGTCTCGGACAGATACGCAGTATTTT
CDR3: CAIYSGTSGSRTDTQYF

length: 16
V: TRBV5-1
size: .
J: TRBJ2-3
D: TRBD2
DNA: TGCGCCAGCAGCTACCTGACTAGCGGGGCCACAGATACGCAGTATTTT
CDR3: CASSYLTSGATDTQYF

length: 15
V: TRBV30
size: .
J: TRBJ2-7
D: TRBD2
DNA: TGTGCCTGGGGGAGGACTAGCGGGGGATCCTACGAGCAGTACTTC
CDR3: CAWGRTSGGSYEQYF

length: 12
V: TRBV2
size: few
J: TRBJ1-2
D: .
DNA: TGTGCCAGCAGGGCGGGGGGCGGAGGCTACACCTTC
CDR3: CASRAGGGGYTF

length: 16
V: TRBV9
size: .
J: TRBJ2-1
D: TRBD2
DNA: TGTGCCAGCACCAAAGGACTAGCGGGCTCCTACAATGAGCAGTTCTTC
CDR3: CASTKGLAGSYNEQFF

length: 17
V: TRBV7-2
size: .
J: TRBJ2-1
D: .
DNA: TGTGCCAGCACCTCGGCGATGGGGCGGCCCTCCTACAATGAGCAGTTCTTC
CDR3: CASTSAMGRPSYNEQFF

length: 17
V: TRBV15
size: .
J: TRBJ1-2
D: .
DNA: TGTGCCACCAGCAGAGATTTTGTAGAACAGGCCTACTATGGCTACACCTTC
CDR3: CATSRDFVEQAYYGYTF

length: 17
V: TRBV18
size: .
J: TRBJ2-7
D: .
DNA: TGTGCCAGCTCACCGAAACCGAGCGGACAGAGCTCCTACGAGCAGTACTTC
CDR3: CASSPKPSGQSSYEQYF

length: 15
V: TRBV5-4
size: few
J: TRBJ2-5
D: .
DNA: TGTGCCAGCAGCTTGGCCGATGGGGTAGTGGAGACCCAGTACTTC
CDR3: CASSLADGVVETQYF

length: 15
V: TRBV6-6
size: .
J: TRBJ1-5
D: TRBD1
DNA: TGTGCCAGCAATAAGGGACAGGCAAGCAATCAGCCCCAGCATTTT
CDR3: CASNKGQASNQPQHF

length: 17
V: TRBV4-3
size: .
J: TRBJ2-1
D: TRBD1
DNA: TGCGCCAGCAGCCACCGGACAGGGGGCCACCAGGTTAATGAGCAGTTCTTC
CDR3: CASSHRTGGHQVNEQFF

length: 14
V: TRBV28
size: .
J: TRBJ2-7
D: TRBD2
DNA: TGTGCCAGCGAGGGCGGGGGGACTACCTACGAGCAGTACTTC
CDR3: CASEGGGTTYEQYF

length: 13
V: TRBV2
size: .
J: TRBJ2-1
D: TRBD1
DNA: TGTGCCAGCGGGGACAGGTCCTACAATGAGCAGTTCTTC
CDR3: CASGDRSYNEQFF

length: 16
V: TRBV19
size: once
J: TRBJ2-2
D: TRBD1
DNA: TGTGCCAGTAACCCCCGGGACAGGGGGTACACCGGGGAGCTGTTTTTT
CDR3: CASNPRDRGYTGELFF

length: 15
V: TRBV5-5
size: .
J: TRBJ2-1
D: TRBD2
DNA: TGTGCCAGCAGCTTCGGGACTAGCCGTTACAATGAGCAGTTCTTC
CDR3: CASSFGTSRYNEQFF

length: 15
V: TRBV7-2
size: .
J: TRBJ1-3
D: .
DNA: TGTGCCAGCAGCTCAACCGGACAGACCGGAAACACCATATATTTT
CDR3: CASSSTGQTGNTIYF

length: 15
V: TRBV5-1
size: .
J: TRBJ2-7
D: .
DNA: TGCGCCAGCAGCTTGGGTGGGCTGGGGCTCTACGAGCAGTACTTC
CDR3: CASSLGGLGLYEQYF

length: 18
V: TRBV4-3
size: .
J: TRBJ2-2
D: TRBD2
DNA: TGCGCCAGCAGCCTCACAGGACTAGCGGGAGTGGGGGCCGGGGAGCTGTTTTTT
CDR3: CASSLTGLAGVGAGELFF

length: 18
V: TRBV12-5
size: .
J: TRBJ1-4
D: TRBD1
DNA: TGTGCTAGTGGTTTGAAAAACAGGGGGCGGATAACTAATGAAAAACTGTTTTTT
CDR3: CASGLKNRGRITNEKLFF

length: 16
V: TRBV18
size: .
J: TRBJ1-1
D: .
DNA: TGTGCCAGTTCAAGGGGGGTTTTAGGTTCAAACACTGAAGCTTTCTTT
CDR3: CASSRGVLGSNTEAFF

length: 17
V: TRBV7-7
size: .
J: TRBJ2-1
D: TRBD2
DNA: TGTGCTAGCAGCTTAGCGTTTAAGGCTAGCGGGAGCAATGAGCAGTTCTTC
CDR3: CASSLAFKASGSNEQFF

length: 15
V: TRBV6-1
size: .
J: TRBJ1-2
D: TRBD1
DNA: TGTGCCAGCAGTGAAGGGACAGGGATGTCCGATGGCTACACCTTC
CDR3: CASSEGTGMSDGYTF

length: 14
V: TRBV9
size: once
J: TRBJ2-4
D: TRBD1
DNA: TGTGCCAGCAGCGTAGAAGGGACAGGGAGGGTTCAGTACTTC
CDR3: CASSVEGTGRVQYF

length: 15
V: TRBV6-5
size: .
J: TRBJ2-1
D: TRBD1
DNA: TGTGCCAGCAGTAGGGGGCGTCGCACCTACAATGAGCAGTTCTTC
CDR3: CASSRGRRTYNEQFF

length: 17
V: TRBV10-3
size: .
J: TRBJ2-3
D: TRBD1
DNA: TGTGCCATCAGATCCGTCGAAGGACAGGGATTATCAGATACGCAGTATTTT
CDR3: CAIRSVEGQGLSDTQYF

length: 11
V: TRBV6-6
size: .
J: TRBJ1-2
D: .
DNA: TGTGCCAGCAGTTACGCGGGGAACTACACCTTC
CDR3: CASSYAGNYTF

length: 19
V: TRBV6-4
size: .
J: TRBJ2-7
D: .
DNA: TGTGCCAGCAGTGACTCAAAGGACAGAAATACCCTTAAAACCTACGAGCAGTACTTC
CDR3: CASSDSKDRNTLKTYEQYF

length: 22
V: TRBV23-1
size: .
J: TRBJ1-5
D: .
DNA: TGCGCCAGCAGTCAATCGGGGCCCCTGCAGGGGCGCTTTTCCATTAGCAATCAGCCCCAGCATTTT
CDR3: CASSQSGPLQGRFSISNQPQHF

length: 15
V: TRBV7-9
size: .
J: TRBJ1-5
D: TRBD1
DNA: TGTGCCAGCAGCCCTCAGGGGGGCAGTGATCAGCCCCAGCATTTT
CDR3: CASSPQGGSDQPQHF

length: 14
V: TRBV7-2
size: .
J: TRBJ2-5
D: TRBD2
DNA: TGTGCCAGCAGCTTTTCTAGCGGGAAAGAGACCCAGTACTTC
CDR3: CASSFSSGKETQYF

length: 14
V: TRBV7-2
size: .
J: TRBJ2-7
D: TRBD2
DNA: TGTGCCAGCCTAGAAGGGCGGGGGGGAGTCGAGCAGTACTTC
CDR3: CASLEGRGGVEQYF

length: 16
V: TRBV29-1
size: .
J: TRBJ2-5
D: TRBD2
DNA: TGCAGCGTCCTACCGACCGGGACTAGATCGGGAGAGACCCAGTACTTC
CDR3: CSVLPTGTRSGETQYF